This is a list of T cell receptor beta chains from one sample in a study of blood T cells in healthy people across ages. Each CDR3 protein gets one entry after TCRdb re-called the 5' RACE reads with MiXCR. This sample has approximately 690,000 distinct CDR3 sequences, with under 65% found just once. The sample was blood. These receptors all stem from a man between 60 and 75 years old in good health. The conserved cysteine and the conserved F or W are not part of the CDR3 here.

j_gene | v_gene | CDR3aa
TRBJ2-4 | TRBV7-2 | ASSPRPRDYPGNIQY
TRBJ2-3 | TRBV10-1 | ASSTNRGRTDTQY
TRBJ1-2 | TRBV19 | ASSPGQGIRINGYT
TRBJ2-7 | TRBV20-1 | SAKGQSSYEQY
TRBJ2-1 | TRBV29-1 | SIRTSGGNEQF
TRBJ2-7 | TRBV9 | ASSPWTEPCEQY
. | TRBV4-1 | ASSQNPGTSGETQY
TRBJ2-2 | TRBV11-2 | ASNGLAQMGTGELF
TRBJ1-2 | TRBV28 | ASSLGQFYGYT
TRBJ2-3 | TRBV20-1 | SARPTSGVTDTQY
TRBJ1-2 | TRBV21-1 | ASCRGYT
TRBJ2-7 | TRBV6-1 | ASGTDLTYEQY
TRBJ1-5 | TRBV5-1 | ASSLTGQGLGPQH
TRBJ2-6 | TRBV28 | ASRKHSGANVLT
. | TRBV28 | ASRGKGGHYNEQY
TRBJ2-7 | TRBV10-3 | AIKGQGSYEQY
TRBJ2-5 | TRBV6-5 | ASSYSPQGNQETQY
TRBJ2-2 | TRBV6-2/TRBV6-3 | ASSYTRGRGTGELF
TRBJ2-3 | TRBV7-2 | ASSSWGGLANTDTQY
TRBJ1-6 | TRBV6-6 | ASSAGRRGSYNSPLH
TRBJ2-1 | TRBV7-2 | ASSLSGAGGLHEQF
TRBJ1-6 | TRBV2 | ASTDYNSPLH
TRBJ2-5 | TRBV10-3 | AISKGLAGEGETQY
TRBJ2-7 | TRBV27 | ASSPRGVVSYEQY
TRBJ2-2 | TRBV4-1 | ASSQEGQGAGGELF
TRBJ2-7 | TRBV6-1 | ASSEGTSSYEQY
TRBJ2-1 | TRBV6-1 | ASSERPGTGYDEQF
TRBJ2-7 | TRBV5-1 | ASSSAQTYEQY
TRBJ1-2 | TRBV11-3 | ASSLAAGENYGYT
TRBJ1-2 | TRBV7-9 | ASSLGDRAIYGYT
TRBJ2-5 | TRBV12-3/TRBV12-4 | ASSFGILADQETQY
TRBJ1-4 | TRBV6-6 | ASSHGTFNEKLF
TRBJ1-4 | TRBV4-2 | ASSQYTLGDEKLF
TRBJ2-7 | TRBV3-1 | ASSQEASGGANLYEQY
TRBJ2-5 | TRBV12-3/TRBV12-4 | ASSRAGGPETQY